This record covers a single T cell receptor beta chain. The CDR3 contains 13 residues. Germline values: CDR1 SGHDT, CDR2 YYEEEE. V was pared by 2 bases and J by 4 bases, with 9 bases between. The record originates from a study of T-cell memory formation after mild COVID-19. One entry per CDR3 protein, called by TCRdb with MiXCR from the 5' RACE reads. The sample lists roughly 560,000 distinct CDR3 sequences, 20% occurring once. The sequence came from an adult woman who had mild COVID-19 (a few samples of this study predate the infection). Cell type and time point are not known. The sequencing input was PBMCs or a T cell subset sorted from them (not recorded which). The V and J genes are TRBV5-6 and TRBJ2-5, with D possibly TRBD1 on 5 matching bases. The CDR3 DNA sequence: TGTGCCAGCAGCTTATGGACACCAGAGACCCAGTACTTC. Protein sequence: CASSLWTPETQYF.